The rows below give T cell receptor beta chains drawn from one sample of a study of blood T cell repertoires in COVID-19. Libraries were prepared by immunoSEQ multiplex PCR; TCRdb keeps only in-frame clonotypes and omits some of them. This sample has some 300,000 clones, with 70% to 90% found just once. Sequenced sample: peripheral blood. The source of these receptors is a woman in her 70s with COVID-19, enrolled during active disease. The CDR3 runs from the conserved cysteine through the conserved F or W. Fields, in order: J gene, V gene, clone size, D gene, CDR3 DNA, CDR3 protein. A D gene is named only where the DNA matches it firmly. Expanded clones get a size class; other rows say once, few or many, or leave the size out.

J gene: TRBJ2-5; V gene: TRBV18; clone size: .; D gene: .; CDR3 DNA: TGTGCCAGCTCGGCGGGACAGCAAGAGACCCAGTACTTC; CDR3 protein: CASSAGQQETQYF
J gene: TRBJ2-6; V gene: TRBV7-9; clone size: .; D gene: .; CDR3 DNA: TGTGCCAGCAGTCGGGACACCCCCAGGGGGGCCAACGTCCTGACTTTC; CDR3 protein: CASSRDTPRGANVLTF
J gene: TRBJ2-3; V gene: TRBV6-5; clone size: .; D gene: TRBD2; CDR3 DNA: TGTGCCAGCAGTCTAGCGGTCACAGATACGCAGTATTTT; CDR3 protein: CASSLAVTDTQYF
J gene: TRBJ2-2; V gene: TRBV10-3; clone size: .; D gene: .; CDR3 DNA: TGTGCCATCAGTGAGCAGGGAACCGGGGAGCTGTTTTTT; CDR3 protein: CAISEQGTGELFF
J gene: TRBJ1-2; V gene: TRBV5-6; clone size: few; D gene: TRBD1; CDR3 DNA: TGTGCCAGCAGCTTTGACAGGGTGGGAGGCTACACCTTC; CDR3 protein: CASSFDRVGGYTF
J gene: TRBJ2-2; V gene: TRBV27; clone size: .; D gene: TRBD1; CDR3 DNA: TGTGCCAGCAGTTTGGGACAGGGGGTCACCGGGGAGCTGTTTTTT; CDR3 protein: CASSLGQGVTGELFF
J gene: TRBJ1-2; V gene: TRBV6-5; clone size: few; D gene: .; CDR3 DNA: TGTGCCAGCTCCACCGGGACAACCTTCAACTATGGCTACACCTTC; CDR3 protein: CASSTGTTFNYGYTF
J gene: TRBJ2-1; V gene: TRBV24-1; clone size: .; D gene: .; CDR3 DNA: TGTGCCACCTCCGGGGGCAATGAGCAGTTCTTC; CDR3 protein: CATSGGNEQFF
J gene: TRBJ2-7; V gene: TRBV5-6; clone size: .; D gene: .; CDR3 DNA: TGTGCCAGCAGCTTGGGCAGGGGTTTCCACTACGAGCAGTACTTC; CDR3 protein: CASSLGRGFHYEQYF
J gene: TRBJ2-1; V gene: TRBV10-1; clone size: .; D gene: .; CDR3 DNA: TGCGCCAGCAGTGAGTCGCGCGGTAGCGGCTACAATGAGCAGTTCTTC; CDR3 protein: CASSESRGSGYNEQFF
J gene: TRBJ1-6; V gene: TRBV14; clone size: .; D gene: .; CDR3 DNA: TGTGCCAGCAGCCAAGGTAGCCCGGCTTCTAGCACTTCACCCCTCCACTTT; CDR3 protein: CASSQGSPASSTSPLHF
J gene: TRBJ2-5; V gene: TRBV7-2; clone size: .; D gene: TRBD2; CDR3 DNA: TGTGCCAGCAGCTTAGAGGCGGGGGGCCGAGGGACCCAGTACTTC; CDR3 protein: CASSLEAGGRGTQYF
J gene: TRBJ2-7; V gene: TRBV14; clone size: once; D gene: TRBD2; CDR3 DNA: TGTGCCAGCAGCCAAGGGGGGGGTATACGGCCCTACGAGCAGTACTTC; CDR3 protein: CASSQGGGIRPYEQYF
J gene: TRBJ1-4; V gene: TRBV5-1; clone size: .; D gene: .; CDR3 DNA: TGCGCCAGCAGCTTGAGCAGCGGAGGTGAAAAACTGTTTTTT; CDR3 protein: CASSLSSGGEKLFF
J gene: TRBJ1-2; V gene: TRBV11-2; clone size: .; D gene: TRBD1; CDR3 DNA: TGTGCCAGCAGCTTAAGGACAGGGGGCGGCTCTAACTATGGCTACACCTTC; CDR3 protein: CASSLRTGGGSNYGYTF
J gene: TRBJ2-5; V gene: TRBV24-1; clone size: .; D gene: .; CDR3 DNA: TGTGCCACCAGTGACGCGACTAGTGCTGGAGAGACCCAGTACTTC; CDR3 protein: CATSDATSAGETQYF
J gene: TRBJ2-1; V gene: TRBV11-2; clone size: .; D gene: TRBD2; CDR3 DNA: TGTGCCAGCAGCTCAACGGGACTAGCGGGGGGATACAATGAGCAGTTCTTC; CDR3 protein: CASSSTGLAGGYNEQFF
J gene: TRBJ2-1; V gene: TRBV19; clone size: .; D gene: TRBD2; CDR3 DNA: TGTGCCAGTAGTGCATATTCGGGACTAGGAGATGAGCAGTTCTTC; CDR3 protein: CASSAYSGLGDEQFF
J gene: TRBJ1-5; V gene: TRBV2; clone size: few; D gene: TRBD1; CDR3 DNA: TGTGCCAGCAGTCAACAGGGGGAAAATCAGCCCCAGCATTTT; CDR3 protein: CASSQQGENQPQHF
J gene: TRBJ2-2; V gene: TRBV11-3; clone size: .; D gene: TRBD2; CDR3 DNA: TGTGCCAGCAGCCATACTAGCGGGGGGGTGAACACCGGGGAGCTGTTTTTT; CDR3 protein: CASSHTSGGVNTGELFF
J gene: TRBJ1-1; V gene: TRBV9; clone size: many; D gene: TRBD1; CDR3 DNA: TGTGCCAGCAGCGTGGGGACAGGGATGAACACTGAAGCTTTCTTT; CDR3 protein: CASSVGTGMNTEAFF
J gene: TRBJ1-1; V gene: TRBV19; clone size: once; D gene: .; CDR3 DNA: TGTGCCAGTAGTATCTGGGGCAACGAAGCTTTCTTT; CDR3 protein: CASSIWGNEAFF
J gene: TRBJ2-3; V gene: TRBV9; clone size: .; D gene: .; CDR3 DNA: TGTGCCAGCAGCGTAGAGCCGGATAGCTTAGGTACGCAGTATTTT; CDR3 protein: CASSVEPDSLGTQYF
J gene: TRBJ2-2; V gene: TRBV19; clone size: .; D gene: TRBD2; CDR3 DNA: TGTGCCAGTAGTATAGGACTAGCGGATACCGTGAGAACCGGGGAGCTGTTTTTT; CDR3 protein: CASSIGLADTVRTGELFF
J gene: TRBJ1-1; V gene: TRBV6-4; clone size: once; D gene: TRBD1; CDR3 DNA: TGTGCCAGCAGGTTGGAGGGACAGGGGAACACTGAAGCTTTCTTT; CDR3 protein: CASRLEGQGNTEAFF
J gene: TRBJ2-4; V gene: TRBV29-1; clone size: .; D gene: TRBD1; CDR3 DNA: TGCAGCGTTGGAGGGGGTGCAGGGGGCTGGAGCATTCAGTACTTC; CDR3 protein: CSVGGGAGGWSIQYF
J gene: TRBJ1-6; V gene: TRBV9; clone size: few; D gene: TRBD1; CDR3 DNA: TGTGCCAGCAGCGCTCACTTCATTGGGGACAGTAATTCACCCCTCCACTTT; CDR3 protein: CASSAHFIGDSNSPLHF
J gene: TRBJ1-1; V gene: TRBV5-1; clone size: once; D gene: .; CDR3 DNA: TGCGCCAGCAGCAGCAATGGACAGAACACTGAAGCTTTCTTT; CDR3 protein: CASSSNGQNTEAFF
J gene: TRBJ2-7; V gene: TRBV12-3/TRBV12-4; clone size: .; D gene: .; CDR3 DNA: TGTGCCAGCAGTTTAAGGGCAGGGAACGAGCAGTACTTC; CDR3 protein: CASSLRAGNEQYF
J gene: TRBJ2-5; V gene: TRBV5-6; clone size: .; D gene: .; CDR3 DNA: TGTGCCAGCAGCTTGCTAGCGTCCGAGACCCAGTACTTC; CDR3 protein: CASSLLASETQYF
J gene: TRBJ2-2; V gene: TRBV5-1; clone size: .; D gene: TRBD1; CDR3 DNA: TGCGCCAGCAGCTCAGGGGGATCGAACACCGGGGAGCTGTTTTTT; CDR3 protein: CASSSGGSNTGELFF
J gene: TRBJ1-3; V gene: TRBV30; clone size: .; D gene: .; CDR3 DNA: TGTGCCTGGAGTGAGGACTTAGCCATAGGAAACACCATATATTTT; CDR3 protein: CAWSEDLAIGNTIYF
J gene: TRBJ1-5; V gene: TRBV4-1; clone size: .; D gene: .; CDR3 DNA: TGCGCCAGCAGCCAAGCCCAGGGCTATCAGCCCCAGCATTTT; CDR3 protein: CASSQAQGYQPQHF
J gene: TRBJ1-2; V gene: TRBV6-5; clone size: .; D gene: TRBD1; CDR3 DNA: TGTGCCAGCAGTTACGGGACAGGGGGAGCCTTTGGCTACACCTTC; CDR3 protein: CASSYGTGGAFGYTF
J gene: TRBJ1-1; V gene: TRBV28; clone size: .; D gene: .; CDR3 DNA: TGTGCCAGCACAGGTGACACTGAAGCTTTCTTT; CDR3 protein: CASTGDTEAFF
J gene: TRBJ2-7; V gene: TRBV28; clone size: .; D gene: .; CDR3 DNA: TGTGCCAGCAGCCACGACAAGGGACTTTTCTACGAGCAGTACTTC; CDR3 protein: CASSHDKGLFYEQYF
J gene: TRBJ2-6; V gene: TRBV5-1; clone size: .; D gene: .; CDR3 DNA: TGCGCCAGCAGCACAACAGGGTTGGAGTCTGGGGCCAACGTCCTGACTTTC; CDR3 protein: CASSTTGLESGANVLTF